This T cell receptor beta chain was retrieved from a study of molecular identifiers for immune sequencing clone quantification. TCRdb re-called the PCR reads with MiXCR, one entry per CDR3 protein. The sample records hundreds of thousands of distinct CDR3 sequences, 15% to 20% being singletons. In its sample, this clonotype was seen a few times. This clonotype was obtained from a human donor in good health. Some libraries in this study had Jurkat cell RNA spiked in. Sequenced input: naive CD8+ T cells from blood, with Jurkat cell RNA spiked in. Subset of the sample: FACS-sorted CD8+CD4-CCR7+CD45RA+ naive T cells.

This CDR3 is CASSLGVRPTSGEETQYF. Written as DNA, the CDR3 is TGTGCCAGCAGCTTAGGAGTGCGGCCGACTAGCGGCGAGGAGACCCAGTACTTC. V usage is TRBV7-2 and J usage is TRBJ2-5, with 9 bases lining up with TRBD2. Trimming at V came to 1 base and at J to 5 bases, leaving 14 bases not matched to a gene. This CDR3 spans 18 amino acids. Germline V gene sequence: CDR1 SGHTA, CDR2 FQGNSA.